This T cell receptor beta chain was retrieved from a study of neurological immune-mediated disorders. Germline V CDR1 and CDR2: DFQATT, SNEGSKA (reference sequence). This CDR3 is 14 amino acids long. By 5'RACE with 10-nucleotide random UMIs, the cDNA was made. One entry per CDR3 protein, called by TCRdb with MiXCR from the 5' RACE reads. Among 110,000 or so distinct CDR3 sequences listed, about 3.2% were seen once. This clonotype was found a few times. Its antigen remains unknown. One junction end disagrees with the germline gene, perhaps due to a read error. Whole-study results and caveats: When grouped phylogenetically, the repertoires of 18 of the 34 multiple sclerosis patients fell together in one related-CDR3 cluster, which is a possible signature.

The unsorted libraries were prepared from 2 million PBMCs (stored at -80 C). The TCR was taken from a woman in her thirties with multiple sclerosis. The sample taken for sequencing was PBMCs. J is TRBJ1-6 and V is TRBV20-1, with 7 positions matching TRBD1. Written as DNA, the CDR3 is TGCAGTGCTAGGAGGGACAGTACCAATTCAACCCTCAACTTT. It specifies CSARRDSTNSTLNF.